The 14 T cell receptor beta chains below come from one sample, sequenced in a study of blood T cell repertoires in COVID-19. Clones were read by immunoSEQ multiplex PCR, and TCRdb kept only the in-frame ones, dropping some. Of about 280,000 clones listed, approximately 83% are singletons. Material for sequencing was peripheral blood. The receptors shown here come from a young woman who had recovered from COVID-19.

This chain joins TRBV7-2 and TRBJ1-6; D call uncertain. This CDR3 is built from 14 residues. Trimming left V 1 base short and J 7 bases short, with 8 bases between. The germline V gene has CDR1 SGHTA and CDR2 FQGNSA. The CDR3 reads CASSLVAANSPLHF. The CDR3, as DNA: TGTGCCAGCAGCTTAGTAGCGGCAAATTCACCCCTCCACTTT.

This chain joins TRBV7-9 and TRBJ2-1; no reliable D call. V lost 5 bases to trimming and J lost 5 bases, with 19 bases between them. This CDR3 has 16 residues. The germline V gene encodes CDR1 SEHNR and CDR2 FQNEAQ (reference sequence). The CDR3 here is CASSPPDTFPHNEQFF. CDR3 coding DNA: TGTGCCAGCAGCCCCCCTGACACGTTCCCTCACAATGAGCAGTTCTTC.

This sequence joins TRBV2 and TRBJ2-7; weak D call: TRBD2 (5 bases). Trimming pared 7 bases from V and 4 bases from J, leaving 11 bases between. In germline, CDR1 is SNHLY, CDR2 FYNNEI. The CDR3 consists of 12 residues. CDR3 protein: CASKPGTYEQYF. The CDR3 nucleotides read TGTGCCAGCAAACCGGGAACATACGAGCAGTACTTC.

The chain carries TRBV5-6 and TRBJ2-3; 9 bases line up with TRBD1. CDR1 is SGHDT, CDR2 YYEEEE, per germline. Germline trimming cut 3 bases from V and 2 bases from J; bases unmatched to any gene: 7. CDR3 length equals 16 residues. CDR3 coding DNA: TGTGCCAGCAGCTCCGGGACAGGGAGACCCACAGATACGCAGTATTTT. Translated: CASSSGTGRPTDTQYF.

The V gene is TRBV6-5, the J gene TRBJ2-7; TRBD1 is a possible D gene (5 bases). The V end lost 7 bases, the J end lost 3 bases, and 13 bases lay between the germline ends. The CDR3 consists of 13 residues. From germline, CDR1 is MNHEY and CDR2 SVGAGI. DNA of the CDR3: TGTGCCAGCACAGTTCAGGGTAACTACGAGCAGTACTTC. Its translation is CASTVQGNYEQYF.

This clone was counted between two and nine times. The V call is TRBV25-1, the J call TRBJ1-3, with 8 positions matching TRBD1. Germline CDR1 MGHDK, CDR2 SYGVNS. The CDR3 spans 16 residues. Trimming took 0 bases from V and 7 from J; bases not matched to a gene: 8. The DNA for the CDR3 is TGTGCCAGCAGTGAATATGTTTTAACAGGGGGGAACACCATATATTTT. Translation: CASSEYVLTGGNTIYF.

This chain joins TRBV7-2 and TRBJ2-2; 8 bases line up with TRBD1. V was pared by 4 bases and J by 13 bases, with 11 bases of the junction left unmatched. Germline V gene lookup returns CDR1 SGHTA and CDR2 FQGNSA. The CDR3 has 14 amino acids. The CDR3: CASSSGQGEVPLFF. Here the CDR3 DNA reads TGTGCCAGCAGCTCCGGACAGGGTGAGGTGCCGCTGTTTTTT.

As concerns this clone: One end of the junction is discordant with germline, which a read error may explain. The chain recombines TRBV19 with TRBJ1-6; D is ambiguous. CDR1 is LNHDA and CDR2 is SQIVND in the germline V gene (reference sequence). This CDR3 spans 15 amino acids. CDR3 in amino acids: CASSINGGGNSSLHF. DNA for the CDR3: TGTGCCAGTAGTATAAATGGCGGAGGGAATTCATCCCTCCACTTT.

This chain uses TRBV2 with TRBJ1-1; no definite D call. Trimming shortened V by 5 bases and J by 1 base, and 14 bases separated the two germline ends. The CDR3 has 15 amino acids. The V gene's germline CDR1 is SNHLY and CDR2 FYNNEI. CDR3 DNA: TGTGCCAGCAGTCGCCCCAAGGGAGAGAACACTGAAGCTTTCTTT. Translated: CASSRPKGENTEAFF. The entire variable domain, with the rest obtained from reference TRBV2 and TRBJ1-1, is as follows: EPEVTQTPSHQVTQMGQEVILRCVPISNHLYFYWYRQILGQKVEFLVSFYNNEISEKSEIFDDQFSVERPDGSNFTLKIRSTKLEDSAMYFCASSRPKGENTEAFFGQGTRLTVV.

The genes are TRBV7-2 and TRBJ2-2; 9 bases are a match to TRBD1. V gave up 7 bases and J gave up 9 bases; unmatched junction bases: 9. The length of the CDR3 is 14 residues. Germline V gene data show CDR1 as SGHTA and CDR2 as FQGNSA. The DNA of the CDR3 is TGTGCCAGCATCGCGACAGGGGGGAGTAGGGAGCTGTTTTTT. As protein: CASIATGGSRELFF.

The chain recombines TRBV12-3 or TRBV12-4 with TRBJ1-2, with 9 bases identical to TRBD1. J lost 4 bases, V lost 4 bases, and 1 base had no gene match. The CDR3 covers 13 residues. The CDR3 DNA follows: TGTGCCAGCAGTTACAGGGGGCCCTATGGCTACACCTTC. Its protein product is CASSYRGPYGYTF.

The rearrangement joins TRBV18 to TRBJ1-2; D is perhaps TRBD1 (5 bases). The CDR3 is 14 amino acids. The germline V gene encodes CDR1 KGHSH and CDR2 LQKENI. Trimming removed 1 base from V and 6 bases from J, with 12 bases in between. The CDR3 region has the DNA TGTGCCAGCTCACCACAAGGCGGGACCGATGGCTACACCTTC. The encoded protein is CASSPQGGTDGYTF.

The count of this clone is one. V usage is TRBV3-1 (or the pseudogene TRBV3-2) and J usage is TRBJ2-1; 7 bases fit TRBD2. The V gene end was trimmed by 6 bases and the J gene end by 1 base; junction bases not matched to a gene: 9. This CDR3 contains 16 residues. The germline gives CDR1 LGHDT, CDR2 YNNKEL (reference sequence). The CDR3 coding sequence is TGTGCCAGCAGACCCGAGGGCGGGGGATCCTACAATGAGCAGTTCTTC. It is translated as CASRPEGGGSYNEQFF.

The rearrangement links TRBV7-2 to TRBJ2-5; TRBD2 agrees at 11 bases. Trimming took 5 bases from V and 4 from J; bases not matched to a gene: 6. The CDR3 extends over 15 amino acids. Per germline, CDR1 SGHTA and CDR2 FQGNSA. CDR3: CASSLPLAGVETQYF. The CDR3 nucleotides read TGTGCCAGCAGCCTACCACTAGCGGGAGTAGAGACCCAGTACTTC.